The 10 T cell receptor beta chains below come from one sample, sequenced in a study of yellow fever vaccine responses in identical twins. MiXCR, applied by TCRdb to the RT-PCR reads, yields one record per CDR3 protein. The sample contains roughly 400 distinct CDR3 sequences, 55% to 85% of which appear only once. Sequencing used T cells from blood (PBMCs), unsorted or a sorted subset (not recorded which), obtained before or after yellow fever vaccination (not recorded which). These receptors were taken from a female donor who received the yellow fever vaccine.

V is TRBV5-5 and J is TRBJ1-1; 7 nucleotides agree with TRBD1. The CDR3 spans 14 residues. CDR1 is SGHKS and CDR2 is YYEKEE in the germline V gene (reference sequence). Trimming at V came to 5 bases and at J to 3 bases, leaving 7 bases not matched to a gene. CDR3 residues: CASRERDSYTEAFF. CDR3 nucleotides: TGTGCCAGCAGAGAACGGGACAGCTACACTGAAGCTTTCTTT.

The chain combines TRBV16 with TRBJ2-1; D is unresolved. Trimming took 2 bases from V and 3 from J, leaving 8 bases between them. Per germline, CDR1 KGHSY and CDR2 FQNENV. There are 14 residues in the CDR3. The CDR3 sequence is CASSQESYYNEQFF. CDR3 coding DNA: TGTGCCAGCAGCCAAGAGTCGTACTACAATGAGCAGTTCTTC. The complete variable domain, with remaining parts taken from reference TRBV16 and TRBJ2-1, reads GEEVAQTPKHLVRGEGQKAKLYCAPIKGHSYVFWYQQVLKNEFKFLISFQNENVFDETGMPKERFSAKCLPNSPCSLEIQATKLEDSAVYFCASSQESYYNEQFFGPGTRLTVL.

This clonotype is hyperexpanded. This chain joins TRBV4-3 and TRBJ2-1, with D maybe TRBD1 (5 bases). This CDR3 is built from 12 residues. V was trimmed by 4 bases and J by 5 bases, leaving 6 bases between them. Germline V gives CDR1 LGHNA, CDR2 YSLEER. The CDR3, as DNA: TGCGCCAGCAGCCTGACAGACAATGAGCAGTTCTTC. Residues: CASSLTDNEQFF.

The gene calls are TRBV10-3 and TRBJ1-1; no definite D call. CDR1 is ENHRY, CDR2 SYGVKD, per germline. The CDR3 consists of 14 residues. The V end was cut by 7 bases, the J end by 4 bases, with 16 bases between. The CDR3 DNA is TGTGCCATCAATCAGGAACCCCATGCCACTGAAGCTTTCTTT. Its protein product is CAINQEPHATEAFF.

The sample holds a few counts of this clonotype. The chain joins TRBV23-1 to TRBJ1-6; no clear D. TRBV23-1 is designated an ORF whose function remains uncertain. The CDR3 is 15 amino acids. V was shortened by 3 bases and J by 3 bases, with 9 bases between the two germline ends. CDR3 loop: CASSHWQVYNSPLHF. The DNA of the CDR3 is TGCGCCAGCAGTCACTGGCAGGTCTATAATTCACCCCTCCACTTT.

The chain carries TRBV11-1 and TRBJ1-1, with a weak D call TRBD1 (5 bases). The CDR3 totals 15 residues. Germline-derived CDR1 and CDR2 are SGHAT and FQDESV (reference sequence). Trimming removed 3 bases from V and 3 bases from J, with 14 bases in between. CDR3 region: CASSFISVGDTEAFF. CDR3 sequence (DNA): TGTGCCAGCAGCTTCATATCCGTAGGGGACACTGAAGCTTTCTTT.

This clonotype was recorded a few times. This could be a read error, since a much larger clone is one nucleotide away. The chain combines TRBV11-3 with TRBJ2-3; D is ambiguous. CDR3 length equals 12 residues. V lost 2 bases and J lost 8, with 8 bases in between. The germline V gene has CDR1 SGHNT and CDR2 YENEEA. The CDR3 here is CASSLQAATQYF. The CDR3 coding sequence is TGTGCCAGCAGCTTACAGGCGGCTACGCAGTATTTT.

V usage is TRBV5-1 and J usage is TRBJ2-5; D gene unclear. Germline loops: CDR1 SGHRS, CDR2 YFSETQ. This CDR3 region has 13 residues. V was shortened by 0 bases and J by 5 bases, with 8 bases between the two germline ends. In nucleotides, the CDR3 is TGCGCCAGCAGCTTGGATCCCCCCGAGACCCAGTACTTC. Its protein product is CASSLDPPETQYF.

The chain links TRBV5-1 to TRBJ2-2; perhaps TRBD2 as D (6 bases). The length of the CDR3 is 16 residues. V was shortened by 4 bases and J by 3 bases, with 16 bases between the two germline ends. Germline lookup yields CDR1 SGHRS and CDR2 YFSETQ. CDR3 sequence reads: CASSRESGPYTGELFF. As DNA, the CDR3 is TGCGCCAGCAGCCGGGAGTCAGGACCGTACACCGGGGAGCTGTTTTTT.

The chain carries TRBV10-3 and TRBJ1-6, with 10 bases identical to TRBD1. With V trimmed by 4 bases and J by 7 bases, 4 bases remained unmatched. CDR1 and CDR2 from the germline V gene are ENHRY and SYGVKD. This CDR3 is built from 15 residues. The CDR3 sequence is CAISATGGGNSPLHF. In nucleotides, the CDR3 is TGTGCCATCAGTGCGACAGGGGGCGGAAATTCACCCCTCCACTTT.